This TCR beta chain was sequenced in a study of technical replicates of blood from a handful of donors. The CDR3 runs 13 residues. V lost 0 bases to trimming and J lost 6 bases; unmatched junction nucleotides: 1. Germline V gene sequence: CDR1 SGHNT, CDR2 YYREEE (reference sequence). Method: immunoSEQ multiplex PCR; TCRdb's copy keeps in-frame clones and lacks some. The sample lists about 79,000 clones, around 90% occurring once. The V gene is TRBV5-4, the J gene TRBJ1-1, with 8 positions matching TRBD1. Sequenced: T cells isolated from PBMCs. The TCR was taken from a human donor in good health. Some clones in this sample may be carry-over from other donors' samples. The CDR3 spells CASSLEQGAEAFF. In DNA form, the CDR3 reads TGTGCCAGCAGCTTGGAACAGGGGGCTGAAGCTTTCTTT.